This record covers a single T cell receptor beta chain. The sample is drawn from a study of blood T cell repertoires in COVID-19. On the study more broadly: Specimens from acute and convalescent COVID-19 originated in the United States, Italy and Spain. PBMCs, B-cell-depleted T cells, or T cells provided the cDNA or gDNA that made up the material.

Per the study methods: The authors estimated nucleated cell counts from reference gene primer amplification. The data were produced by immunoSEQ multiplex PCR, yet TCRdb's version contains in-frame clones alone and is incomplete. D and trimming come from the DNA, and the V and J calls and clone size come from that table. The data hold roughly 110,000 clones, with around 83% observed a single time. The clonotype originates from a man in his 70s with acute or convalescent COVID-19. What was sequenced was peripheral blood.

CDR3 protein: CASSVVPDGTDYGYTF. The DNA of the CDR3 is TGTGCCAGCAGCGTAGTACCCGACGGGACAGACTATGGCTACACCTTC. V gene TRBV9 combines with J gene TRBJ1-2, with 7 bases matching TRBD1. With V trimmed by 0 bases and J by 3 bases, 8 bases remained unmatched. This CDR3 contains 16 residues. The germline gives CDR1 SGDLS, CDR2 YYNGEE.